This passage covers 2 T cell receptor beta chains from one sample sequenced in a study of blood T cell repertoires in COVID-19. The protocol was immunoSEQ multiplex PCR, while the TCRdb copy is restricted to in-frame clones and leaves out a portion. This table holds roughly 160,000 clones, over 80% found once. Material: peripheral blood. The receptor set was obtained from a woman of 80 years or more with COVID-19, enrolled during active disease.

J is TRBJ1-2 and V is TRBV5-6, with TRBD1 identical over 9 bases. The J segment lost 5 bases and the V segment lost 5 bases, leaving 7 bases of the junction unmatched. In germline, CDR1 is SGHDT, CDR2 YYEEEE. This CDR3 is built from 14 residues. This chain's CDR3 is CASRAWDREYGYTF. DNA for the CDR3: TGTGCCAGCAGGGCGTGGGACAGGGAGTATGGCTACACCTTC.

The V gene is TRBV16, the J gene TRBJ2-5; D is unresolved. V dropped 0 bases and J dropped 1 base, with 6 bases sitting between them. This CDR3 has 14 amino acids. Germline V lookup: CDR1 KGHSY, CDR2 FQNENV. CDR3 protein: CASSQSRGQETQYF. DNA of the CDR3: TGTGCCAGCAGCCAATCACGCGGCCAAGAGACCCAGTACTTC. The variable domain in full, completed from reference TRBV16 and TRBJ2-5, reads GEEVAQTPKHLVRGEGQKAKLYCAPIKGHSYVFWYQQVLKNEFKFLISFQNENVFDETGMPKERFSAKCLPNSPCSLEIQATKLEDSAVYFCASSQSRGQETQYFGPGTRLLVL.